The present entry profiles one T cell receptor (beta chain) with its context. Its antigen is not identified. This specimen belongs to a study of OX40 agonist ivuxolimab in advanced cancers. General observations from the study: Antigen targets of the expanded peripheral T cells went undetermined. At 0.1 to 3.0 mg/kg and by week 6, clonal expansion occurred in CD4+ and CD8+ blood T cells.

Sampled blood was obtained at baseline, cycle 4 day 1, and cycle 7 day 1. Profiling relied on immunoSEQ multiplex PCR, and the TCRdb table lists in-frame clones only, not all of them. This table holds around 74,000 clones, 85% found once. This sequence was found in an adult with an advanced solid tumor such as melanoma, head and neck, liver or kidney cancer. The specimen was CD4+ or CD8+ T cells sorted from blood, collected in a trial of the OX40 agonist ivuxolimab.

The CDR3 coding sequence is TGTGCCAGCAGCTTAGGACTAGCGGGGCGGCCCTCCCAAGAGACCCAGTACTTC. Amino acid sequence: CASSLGLAGRPSQETQYF. The chain links TRBV7-2 to TRBJ2-5, with 11 bases identical to TRBD2. Germline CDR1 reads SGHTA; CDR2 reads FQGNSA. This CDR3 is 18 amino acids long. V lost 1 base, J lost 1 base, and 8 bases stayed unmatched.